A single sample is the source of the 17 T cell receptor beta chains below, sequenced in a study of siplizumab effects on memory and regulatory T cells. Measured with immunoSEQ multiplex PCR; TCRdb has only the in-frame clones, and not every one. The sample carries around 100,000 clones, around 92% recorded once. The sequenced material came from Tregs sorted from blood. The receptors derive from a human donor in good health.

This clone appeared once. V is TRBV4-2 and J is TRBJ1-3, with a tentative D call TRBD1 (6 bases). There are 16 residues in the CDR3. V lost 0 bases to trimming and J lost 4 bases, with 13 bases between them. Germline V CDR1 and CDR2: LGHNA, YNFKEQ. The CDR3 DNA sequence: TGTGCCAGCAGCCAAGAAGCACAGGGAGTCGGAAACACCATATATTTT. It is translated as CASSQEAQGVGNTIYF.

The genes are TRBV7-2 and TRBJ2-5; TRBD2 matches 10 bases. CDR1 is SGHTA, CDR2 FQGNSA, per germline. V lost 2 bases and J lost 2; bases outside the gene matches: 11. This CDR3 contains 18 residues. In DNA form, the CDR3 reads TGTGCCAGCAGCTTAAGATTAGTCGGGACTAGCGAACAAGAGACCCAGTACTTC. Protein: CASSLRLVGTSEQETQYF.

This chain joins TRBV7-9 and TRBJ1-3, with D possibly TRBD1 on 5 matching bases. V gave up 5 bases and J gave up 0 bases, with 8 bases separating them. There are 14 residues in the CDR3. CDR1 and CDR2 from the germline V gene are SEHNR and FQNEAQ (reference sequence). This CDR3 reads CASSPRGSGNTIYF. The CDR3 coding sequence is TGTGCCAGCAGCCCGAGGGGCTCTGGAAACACCATATATTTT.

The V and J genes are TRBV23-1 and TRBJ2-2; D call uncertain. TRBV23-1 is placed among ORFs of uncertain function. V was shortened by 3 bases and J by 4 bases, with 6 bases between the two germline ends. There are 13 residues in the CDR3. The CDR3 is CASSQGCTGELFF. In DNA, the CDR3 is TGCGCCAGCAGTCAGGGGTGCACCGGGGAGCTGTTTTTT.

This chain uses TRBV19 with TRBJ2-7, with no clear D. V shed 9 bases and J shed 2 bases, with 17 bases lying between them. This CDR3 is 14 amino acids long. Germline V gives CDR1 LNHDA, CDR2 SQIVND (reference sequence). This chain's CDR3 is CASSSAESAYEQYF. The CDR3 nucleotides read TGTGCCAGCAGTTCGGCTGAATCAGCCTACGAGCAGTACTTC.

The chain combines TRBV28 with TRBJ2-3; weak D call: TRBD1 (6 bases). The germline V gene has CDR1 MDHEN and CDR2 SYDVKM. The CDR3 is 14 residues long. V shed 4 bases and J shed 9 bases, with 17 bases lying between them. DNA of the CDR3: TGTGCCAGCAGTTCCGGGACATCTAGAGGCACGCAGTATTTT. Its protein is CASSSGTSRGTQYF.

This sequence joins TRBV5-1 and TRBJ2-3; 16 bases fit TRBD2. V trimming: 4 bases; J trimming: 3 bases; junction bases outside the gene matches: 8. The V gene's germline CDR1 is SGHRS and CDR2 YFSETQ. This CDR3 contains 18 residues. The CDR3 coding sequence is TGCGCCAGCAGCCGGGGACTAGCGGGAGGGTTAATGACAGATACGCAGTATTTT. This gives the protein CASSRGLAGGLMTDTQYF. The whole variable domain, remainder taken from reference TRBV5-1 and TRBJ2-3, is KAGVTQTPRYLIKTRGQQVTLSCSPISGHRSVSWYQQTPGQGLQFLFEYFSETQRNKGNFPGRFSGRQFSNSRSEMNVSTLELGDSALYLCASSRGLAGGLMTDTQYFGPGTRLTVL.

The rearrangement joins TRBV7-9 to TRBJ2-1; D is uncertain. Germline values: CDR1 SEHNR, CDR2 FQNEAQ (reference sequence). The CDR3 spans 12 residues. Trimming pared 3 bases from V and 7 bases from J, leaving 7 bases between. CDR3 bases: TGTGCCAGCAGCTTGGTCCTGAATGAGCAGTTCTTC. This encodes CASSLVLNEQFF.

This clone was detected only a few times. The chain couples TRBV7-3 to TRBJ2-7; D unclear. The germline V and J ends were trimmed by 5 bases and 0 bases, with 11 bases remaining between them. CDR1 SGHTA and CDR2 FQGTGA come from the germline V gene. The CDR3 loop spans 14 amino acids. As DNA, the CDR3 is TGTGCCAGCAGCCCAACGGAAAGCTCCTACGAGCAGTACTTC. Its translation: CASSPTESSYEQYF.

V gene TRBV5-1 combines with J gene TRBJ2-2; D perhaps matches TRBD2 (6 bases). CDR1 is SGHRS, CDR2 YFSETQ, per germline. V was shortened by 6 bases and J by 0 bases, with 9 bases between the two germline ends. The CDR3 extends over 14 amino acids. The CDR3 nucleotides read TGCGCCAGCATCGGCGGGGCGAACACCGGGGAGCTGTTTTTT. It translates to CASIGGANTGELFF. Drawing the rest from reference TRBV5-1 and TRBJ2-2, the complete variable domain is KAGVTQTPRYLIKTRGQQVTLSCSPISGHRSVSWYQQTPGQGLQFLFEYFSETQRNKGNFPGRFSGRQFSNSRSEMNVSTLELGDSALYLCASIGGANTGELFFGEGSRLTVL.

The rearrangement joins TRBV9 to TRBJ1-3; D unresolved. Trimming removed 0 bases at V and 4 bases at J, with 5 bases between. Germline-derived CDR1 and CDR2 are SGDLS and YYNGEE. The CDR3 is 13 amino acids. CDR3 sequence: CASSVDGGNTIYF. DNA of the CDR3: TGTGCCAGCAGCGTAGACGGAGGAAACACCATATATTTT. The full variable domain, in which reference TRBV9 and TRBJ1-3 provide the parts outside the CDR3, is DSGVTQTPKHLITATGQRVTLRCSPRSGDLSVYWYQQSLDQGLQFLIQYYNGEERAKGNILERFSAQQFPDLHSELNLSSLELGDSALYFCASSVDGGNTIYFGEGSWLTVV.

The chain has TRBV23-1 and TRBJ2-7; D is unclear. TRBV23-1 is an open reading frame, and its role is uncertain. V was pared by 0 bases and J by 3 bases, with 9 bases between. The CDR3 has 14 amino acids. The CDR3 DNA reads as TGCGCCAGCAGTCAATCGGAACTCAACTACGAGCAGTACTTC. Amino acid sequence: CASSQSELNYEQYF.

The chain employs TRBV10-2 and TRBJ2-1, with 11 bases matching TRBD2. The V gene's germline CDR1 is WSHSY and CDR2 SAAADI. CDR3 size: 14 residues. V trimming: 8 bases; J trimming: 3 bases; junction bases outside the gene matches: 3. The CDR3 DNA reads as TGCGCCAGCCTACTAGCGGGAGACTACAATGAGCAGTTCTTC. Translated, it gives CASLLAGDYNEQFF.

The sample holds one count of this clone. The chain recombines TRBV4-1 with TRBJ2-3; possibly TRBD1 for D (5 bases). The germline V and J ends were trimmed by 4 bases and 2 bases, with 13 bases remaining between them. The CDR3 runs to 15 residues. CDR1 and CDR2 (germline): MGHRA, YSYEKL. The CDR3 DNA is TGCGCCAGCAGCCTGGCAGGGCTATTCACAGATACGCAGTATTTT. Translating it yields CASSLAGLFTDTQYF.

The chain carries TRBV25-1 and TRBJ2-5; a possible D gene is TRBD2 (5 bases). Germline CDR1 is MGHDK and CDR2 is SYGVNS. Trimming shortened V by 2 bases and J by 3 bases, and 7 bases separated the two germline ends. This CDR3 region has 13 residues. The CDR3 nucleotides read TGTGCCAGCAGTGAAGTGAGGGAAGAGACCCAGTACTTC. Translating gives CASSEVREETQYF.

This clone was observed a single time. The chain links TRBV19 to TRBJ2-3; 11 bases fit TRBD1. This CDR3 is 16 amino acids long. Trimming removed 2 bases from V and 5 bases from J; junction bases left unmatched: 6. The germline CDR1 and CDR2 sequences are LNHDA and SQIVND (reference sequence). CDR3 nucleotide sequence: TGTGCCAGTAGTATAAGGGGGACAGGGGGAGGAGATACGCAGTATTTT. It translates to CASSIRGTGGGDTQYF.

The chain joins TRBV11-2 to TRBJ2-2, with 8 bases lining up with TRBD1. From germline, CDR1 is SGHAT and CDR2 FQNNGV. V trimming: 2 bases; J trimming: 2 bases; junction bases outside the gene matches: 7. The CDR3 loop spans 17 amino acids. The CDR3 DNA reads TGTGCCAGCAGCTTATATGGGGGACAGGTTAACACCGGGGAGCTGTTTTTT. It translates to CASSLYGGQVNTGELFF.